Listed below are T cell receptor beta chains from one sample, sequenced in a study of blood T cell repertoires in COVID-19. Clones were read by immunoSEQ multiplex PCR, and TCRdb kept only the in-frame ones, dropping some. The table lists about 60,000 clones, around 90% of them singletons, with approximately 13% in the top ten. Sequences were obtained from peripheral blood. The receptors here all came from a man between 60 and 75 years old with active COVID-19. Both conserved end residues are part of each CDR3. D genes are given only for firm matches. Not all rows give a size; the values are once, few, many and, for expanded clones, a class.

clone size	V gene	D gene	J gene	CDR3 protein	CDR3 DNA
.	TRBV21-1	.	TRBJ1-2	CASSKLDRVLYGYTF	TGTGCCAGCAGCAAACTGGACAGGGTTCTCTATGGCTACACCTTC
.	TRBV2	.	TRBJ2-1	CASSGFLGQFF	TGTGCCAGCAGTGGGTTCCTCGGGCAGTTCTTC
.	TRBV3-1/TRBV3-2	TRBD1	TRBJ1-2	CASSPTGTGSHGYTF	TGTGCCAGCAGCCCTACCGGGACAGGCTCACATGGCTACACCTTC
.	TRBV12-3/TRBV12-4	TRBD2	TRBJ2-3	CAAGAGFTDTQYF	TGTGCCGCGGGAGCGGGTTTCACAGATACGCAGTATTTT
.	TRBV27	TRBD1	TRBJ1-5	CASSTGQYNQPQHF	TGTGCCAGCAGCACGGGACAGTACAATCAGCCCCAGCATTTT
.	TRBV28	.	TRBJ1-3	CASERAGNTIYF	TGTGCCAGCGAGAGGGCAGGAAACACCATATATTTT
.	TRBV11-2	TRBD1	TRBJ2-3	CASSSYRGAVTDTQYF	TGTGCCAGCAGCTCATACAGGGGTGCGGTGACAGATACGCAGTATTTT
.	TRBV6-5	.	TRBJ1-1	CASGRPIAEAFF	TGTGCCAGTGGCAGGCCTATAGCTGAAGCTTTCTTT
.	TRBV19	TRBD1	TRBJ1-5	CASSMAPQGVVNQPQHF	TGTGCCAGTAGTATGGCGCCCCAGGGGGTAGTCAATCAGCCCCAGCATTTT
.	TRBV5-4	.	TRBJ2-7	CASSLSGGEQYF	TGTGCCAGCAGCTTGAGTGGCGGGGAGCAGTACTTC
.	TRBV29-1	TRBD2	TRBJ2-1	CSVSLAGGIYNEQFF	TGCAGCGTCTCACTAGCGGGAGGAATCTACAATGAGCAGTTCTTC
.	TRBV7-3	.	TRBJ2-2	CASSLTTNTGELFF	TGTGCCAGCAGCTTAACCACGAACACCGGGGAGCTGTTTTTT
.	TRBV7-8	TRBD2	TRBJ2-7	CASSPFSSGSAYEQYF	TGTGCCAGCAGCCCGTTTTCTAGCGGGAGTGCCTACGAGCAGTACTTC
few	TRBV6-2/TRBV6-3	.	TRBJ1-2	CASSYSVKSGGYTF	TGTGCCAGCAGTTACTCGGTGAAGTCGGGAGGCTACACCTTC
.	TRBV6-5	.	TRBJ1-4	CASSSLRGANEKLFF	TGTGCCAGCAGCTCCCTCCGGGGAGCTAATGAAAAACTGTTTTTT